This TCR beta chain was recovered during a study of Ad26.COV2.S vaccination and SARS-CoV-2 variants. This sample's treatment: roughly 20 received Ad26.COV2.S at low or high dose, single or two shots; about 5 received placebo; per-sample allocation not given. After the first vaccine or placebo injection, samples were drawn on day 63. Generated by immunoSEQ multiplex PCR, the TCRdb table keeps only in-frame clones and is missing some. The data show over 400,000 clones, 75% to 90% seen once. This receptor was obtained from a person aged 18 to 65 who received the Ad26.COV2.S COVID-19 vaccine or a placebo. Source: peripheral blood, taken in a trial of Ad26.COV2.S vaccine versus placebo.

CDR3 nucleotide sequence: TGTGCCAGCAGCCCCCGAGGCCTAGCGGGAGCCTGGGATACGCAGTATTTT. The encoded protein is CASSPRGLAGAWDTQYF. The V call is TRBV9, the J call TRBJ2-3; 10 nucleotides align to TRBD2. The CDR3 consists of 17 residues. The germline V gene encodes CDR1 SGDLS and CDR2 YYNGEE. J lost 6 bases, V lost 4 bases, and 14 bases had no gene match. Filled out from reference TRBV9 and TRBJ2-3, the complete variable domain reads DSGVTQTPKHLITATGQRVTLRCSPRSGDLSVYWYQQSLDQGLQFLIQYYNGEERAKGNILERFSAQQFPDLHSELNLSSLELGDSALYFCASSPRGLAGAWDTQYFGPGTRLTVL.